Shown below are 5 T cell receptor beta chains from a single sample sequenced in a study of blood T cell repertoires in COVID-19 (dated by TCRdb to the early 2020s). The library was made by the immunoSEQ multiplex PCR assay. TCRdb mirrors the immuneACCESS table, restricted to in-frame sequences. Some clones are absent from its copies; in checked studies, under half trace to an unresolved V gene, and the reason for the others is unknown. The sample records hundreds of thousands of clones, approximately 86% of which are singletons. About 2.9% of the sample comes from the top ten. The sequencing input was peripheral blood. These receptors originate from a man aged 55 to 70 with acute or convalescent COVID-19.

The chain links TRBV7-9 to TRBJ1-2, with 9 bases aligning to TRBD1. After removal of 5 bases from V and 3 bases from J, the junction contained 10 bases not matched to a gene. This CDR3 is 16 amino acids long. Germline loops: CDR1 SEHNR, CDR2 FQNEAQ (reference sequence). This CDR3 reads CASSTRTGQGYYGYTF. DNA of the CDR3: TGTGCCAGCAGCACCCGAACGGGACAGGGATACTATGGCTACACCTTC.

V and J are TRBV6-5 and TRBJ2-3; 10 bases align to TRBD1. The V gene end was trimmed by 7 bases and the J gene end by 3 bases; junction bases not matched to a gene: 7. CDR3 length equals 15 residues. The germline V gene has CDR1 MNHEY and CDR2 SVGAGI. Here the CDR3 DNA reads TGTGCCAGCAATAGACAGGGGGCACGGACAGATACGCAGTATTTT. Its translation: CASNRQGARTDTQYF.

The genes are TRBV4-2 and TRBJ1-1; no definite D call. V lost 6 bases and J lost 1, with 6 bases in between. The length of the CDR3 is 12 residues. Germline CDR1 and CDR2: LGHNA and YNFKEQ. The CDR3 DNA follows: TGTGCCAGCAGGTTACAGAACACTGAAGCTTTCTTT. Its translation is CASRLQNTEAFF.

This clone was detected only once. The rearrangement links TRBV9 to TRBJ2-1; D is uncertain. Germline CDR1 and CDR2: SGDLS and YYNGEE. The CDR3 is made up of 12 amino acids. Trimming left V 4 bases short and J 6 bases short, with 8 bases between. The chain's CDR3 is CASSPASNEQFF. The DNA of the CDR3 is TGTGCCAGCAGCCCCGCTAGCAATGAGCAGTTCTTC.

In its sample, this clone was seen once. V usage is TRBV13 and J usage is TRBJ1-6, with unresolved D. Germline V gene lookup returns CDR1 PRHDT and CDR2 FYEKMQ (reference sequence). Trimming left V 4 bases short and J 1 base short, with 17 bases between. The CDR3 sequence is 18 residues long. The CDR3 DNA follows: TGTGCCAGCAGCTCTAGACCGGCGGGGAGTTCCTATAATTCACCCCTCCACTTT. Its translation: CASSSRPAGSSYNSPLHF. The full variable domain, rest sourced from reference TRBV13 and TRBJ1-6, is AAGVIQSPRHLIKEKRETATLKCYPIPRHDTVYWYQQGPGQDPQFLISFYEKMQSDKGSIPDRFSAQQFSDYHSELNMSSLELGDSALYFCASSSRPAGSSYNSPLHFGNGTRLTVT.